These 27 T cell receptor beta chains were sequenced from one sample in a study of blood T cell repertoires in COVID-19 (TCRdb year 2020). Library preparation was by the immunoSEQ multiplex PCR assay. TCRdb provides this immuneACCESS table in a form limited to in-frame rearrangements. Some clones are lacking; in checked studies, under half of them reflect an unresolved V gene, and why the rest are absent is not known. The sample table holds over 60,000 clones, of which 75% to 90% were seen once. The ten largest clones represent about 4.9% of the sample. Source material: peripheral blood. The receptor source for this set is a woman between 50 and 59 years old with active COVID-19.

The genes are TRBV2 and TRBJ2-4; D perhaps matches TRBD2 (5 bases). CDR1 is SNHLY, CDR2 FYNNEI, per germline. Between the trimmed V and J ends, which lost 6 bases and 3 bases, there was a span of 18 bases. The length of the CDR3 is 16 residues. The CDR3, as DNA: TGTGCCAGCAGCGACGTAGCCAGCGAGGGCAAAAACATTCAGTACTTC. Translating gives CASSDVASEGKNIQYF.

This clone was detected a few times. The chain joins TRBV9 to TRBJ1-6, with D perhaps TRBD1 (6 bases). CDR1 is SGDLS, CDR2 YYNGEE, per germline. The CDR3 has 13 amino acids. Trimming stripped 4 bases from V and 7 bases from J, with 9 bases between. The CDR3 DNA reads TGTGCCAGCAGCCAACAGGGAAATTCACCCCTCCACTTT. Protein product: CASSQQGNSPLHF.

V gene TRBV30 combines with J gene TRBJ2-1; 7 bases align to TRBD2. With 1 base clipped from V and 0 bases from J, the junction kept 9 bases outside the gene matches. The germline CDR1 and CDR2 sequences are GTSNPN and SVGIG (reference sequence). The CDR3 loop spans 17 amino acids. The CDR3 is CAWSGGVAGVSYNEQFF. The DNA for the CDR3 is TGTGCCTGGAGTGGGGGGGTAGCGGGTGTCTCCTACAATGAGCAGTTCTTC.

The V and J genes are TRBV28 and TRBJ1-2; 10 nucleotides align to TRBD1. Germline assignment: CDR1 MDHEN and CDR2 SYDVKM. The CDR3 sequence is 14 residues long. J was trimmed by 4 bases and V by 10 bases; bases with no gene match: 9. The CDR3 spells CATQGDRGPYGYTF. CDR3 DNA: TGTGCCACCCAGGGGGACAGGGGCCCCTATGGCTACACCTTC.

V gene TRBV30 combines with J gene TRBJ2-3; a possible D gene is TRBD2 (6 bases). This CDR3 has 14 amino acids. V was pared by 2 bases and J by 3 bases, with 12 bases between. CDR1 is GTSNPN and CDR2 is SVGIG in the germline V gene (reference sequence). In DNA, the CDR3 is TGTGCCTGGAGTTGGGCTAGCGAAACAGATACGCAGTATTTT. This gives the protein CAWSWASETDTQYF.

The chain has TRBV6-5 and TRBJ2-7; 11 bases fit TRBD1. J was trimmed by 2 bases and V by 0 bases; bases with no gene match: 3. This CDR3 region has 16 residues. From germline, CDR1 is MNHEY and CDR2 SVGAGI. This CDR3 reads CASSYSGTGGTYEQYF. The CDR3 nucleotides are TGTGCCAGCAGTTACTCCGGGACAGGGGGTACCTACGAGCAGTACTTC.

The CDR3 nucleotides read TGTGCCAGCAGCCTAAAAAAGGGACAGGACTTCGGCCTCTATAGCAATCAGCCCCAGCATTTT. It codes for CASSLKKGQDFGLYSNQPQHF. This chain links TRBV7-8 with TRBJ1-5, with 8 bases fitting TRBD1. The V and J ends lost 5 bases and 0 bases, in that order; junction bases with no gene match: 21. Germline V lookup: CDR1 SGHVS, CDR2 FQNEAQ. The length of the CDR3 is 21 residues.

The genes are TRBV3-1 (or the pseudogene TRBV3-2) and TRBJ2-2; 16 positions match TRBD2. Trimming removed 5 bases from V and 2 bases from J; junction bases left unmatched: 8. Germline V gives CDR1 LGHDT, CDR2 YNNKEL (reference sequence). This CDR3 has 19 residues. The CDR3 reads CASSGSGLAGGPNTGELFF. The CDR3 nucleotides are TGTGCCAGCAGCGGATCGGGACTAGCGGGAGGGCCAAACACCGGGGAGCTGTTTTTT.

The V call is TRBV13, the J call TRBJ2-7; 10 bases map to TRBD2. The CDR3 is 16 residues long. V lost 5 bases and J lost 3; bases outside the gene matches: 10. The germline gives CDR1 PRHDT, CDR2 FYEKMQ (reference sequence). The CDR3, as DNA: TGTGCCAGCAGCCTTACGGGACTAGCGTCGAGCTACGAGCAGTACTTC. Its translation is CASSLTGLASSYEQYF. Combining the CDR3 with reference TRBV13 and TRBJ2-7 gives the whole variable domain AAGVIQSPRHLIKEKRETATLKCYPIPRHDTVYWYQQGPGQDPQFLISFYEKMQSDKGSIPDRFSAQQFSDYHSELNMSSLELGDSALYFCASSLTGLASSYEQYFGPGTRLTVT.

V usage is TRBV12-1 and J usage is TRBJ2-7; whether TRBD1, the table's D call, matches the DNA was not checked. TRBV12-1 is noted as a pseudogene. The CDR3 length is 21 residues. The CDR3 bases are TGTGCCAGCAGCCCCAATACACGGACAGGGGTATCGGGAGCGCGGTCCTACGAGCAGTACTTC. Translation gives CASSPNTRTGVSGARSYEQYF.

The rearrangement links TRBV25-1 to TRBJ1-5; no definite D call. Germline V gives CDR1 MGHDK, CDR2 SYGVNS. Trimming removed 4 bases from V and 0 bases from J, with 7 bases in between. The CDR3 runs to 14 residues. The CDR3 sequence is CASSVQYSNQPQHF. CDR3 sequence (DNA): TGTGCCAGCAGTGTTCAGTATAGCAATCAGCCCCAGCATTTT.

This chain links TRBV6-5 with TRBJ1-4; D is possibly TRBD1 (5 bases). The CDR3 covers 15 residues. V lost 7 bases and J lost 4, with 16 bases in between. Germline CDR1 MNHEY, CDR2 SVGAGI. The chain's CDR3 is CASTNRQPLNEKLFF. In DNA form, the CDR3 reads TGTGCCAGCACCAACAGACAGCCCCTTAATGAAAAACTGTTTTTT.

This chain joins TRBV3-1 (or the pseudogene TRBV3-2) and TRBJ2-7; TRBD1 matches 9 bases. The V and J ends lost 1 base and 6 bases, in that order; junction bases with no gene match: 10. Germline V gene data show CDR1 as LGHDT and CDR2 as YNNKEL (reference sequence). This CDR3 contains 16 residues. The CDR3 nucleotides are TGTGCCAGCAGCCAAGCCCTCGGGACAGGGCAGGCCGAGCAGTACTTC. Protein sequence: CASSQALGTGQAEQYF.

The J gene is TRBJ2-2, the V gene TRBV6-4, with 8 bases aligning to TRBD2. CDR1 is MRHNA and CDR2 is SNTAGT in the germline V gene. V lost 8 bases to trimming and J lost 5 bases; unmatched junction nucleotides: 13. This CDR3 spans 16 amino acids. The CDR3: CASVLARAGDTGELFF. In nucleotides, the CDR3 is TGTGCCAGCGTACTAGCGCGAGCGGGAGATACCGGGGAGCTGTTTTTT.

The rearrangement uses TRBV7-9 and TRBJ2-3; D perhaps matches TRBD2 (5 bases). V lost 5 bases to trimming and J lost 0 bases, with 12 bases between them. From germline, CDR1 is SEHNR and CDR2 FQNEAQ (reference sequence). CDR3 length equals 15 residues. The CDR3 bases are TGTGCCAGCAGCGGACGGACTGCTAGCACAGATACGCAGTATTTT. Translated, it gives CASSGRTASTDTQYF.

This chain uses TRBV11-2 with TRBJ2-5, with D maybe TRBD2 (6 bases). The germline CDR1 and CDR2 sequences are SGHAT and FQNNGV. This CDR3 comprises 13 residues. Trimming cost V 3 bases and J 5 bases, with 10 bases left between them. The CDR3: CASSFASEETQYF. CDR3 sequence (DNA): TGTGCCAGCAGCTTTGCTAGCGAGGAGACCCAGTACTTC.

This rearrangement joins TRBV19 to TRBJ2-1; D possibly corresponds to TRBD2 (7 bases). V lost 4 bases, J lost 9 bases, and 19 bases lay in between. CDR3 length equals 15 residues. Germline CDR1 is LNHDA and CDR2 is SQIVND (reference sequence). CDR3 sequence: CASSNPWRGRGEQFF. The DNA of the CDR3 is TGTGCCAGTAGTAACCCTTGGCGGGGGCGGGGTGAGCAGTTCTTC.

This sequence joins TRBV3-1 (or the pseudogene TRBV3-2) and TRBJ2-1; TRBD2 agrees at 14 bases. Germline V CDR1 and CDR2: LGHDT, YNNKEL (reference sequence). The CDR3 contains 16 residues. V dropped 0 bases and J dropped 7; count of bases not matched to a gene: 2. CDR3 sequence (DNA): TGTGCCAGCAGCCAAGAGGGACTAGCGGGAGTTAATGAGCAGTTCTTC. This encodes CASSQEGLAGVNEQFF.

This chain links TRBV3-1 (or the pseudogene TRBV3-2) with TRBJ2-7; D remains unclear. Germline-derived CDR1 and CDR2 are LGHDT and YNNKEL (reference sequence). Trimming removed 1 base at V and 2 bases at J, with 9 bases between. This CDR3 contains 14 residues. The CDR3 DNA sequence: TGTGCCAGCAGCCAAGGCGGCAGAGCCTACGAGCAGTACTTC. As protein: CASSQGGRAYEQYF.

The V and J genes are TRBV19 and TRBJ1-5, with 10 bases fitting TRBD1. J was trimmed by 9 bases and V by 9 bases; bases with no gene match: 11. The CDR3 length is 14 residues. Germline CDR1 LNHDA, CDR2 SQIVND (reference sequence). CDR3 region: CASRQGQGTAPQHF. In nucleotides, the CDR3 is TGTGCCAGCCGACAGGGACAGGGGACTGCGCCCCAGCATTTT.

The rearrangement uses TRBV2 and TRBJ1-3, with D uncertain. Germline assignment: CDR1 SNHLY and CDR2 FYNNEI. V was cut by 2 bases and J by 1 base, with 9 bases left in between. The CDR3 length is 15 residues. DNA for the CDR3: TGTGCCAGCAGTGAAACGACAAGTTCTGGAAACACCATATATTTT. It is translated as CASSETTSSGNTIYF. Full variable domain (rest looked up from reference TRBV2 and TRBJ1-3): EPEVTQTPSHQVTQMGQEVILRCVPISNHLYFYWYRQILGQKVEFLVSFYNNEISEKSEIFDDQFSVERPDGSNFTLKIRSTKLEDSAMYFCASSETTSSGNTIYFGEGSWLTVV.

J is TRBJ1-5 and V is TRBV24-1; D is unresolved. Germline lookup yields CDR1 KGHDR and CDR2 SFDVKD. V was trimmed by 12 bases and J by 7 bases, leaving 15 bases between them. The CDR3 totals 12 residues. As DNA, the CDR3 is TGTGCCCCACCAAGTGGGAGACAGCCCCAGCATTTT. It encodes CAPPSGRQPQHF.

The genes are TRBV14 and TRBJ2-2; D is uncertain. Germline CDR1 and CDR2: SGHDN and FVKESK. The CDR3 is 16 residues long. Trimming took 0 bases from V and 0 from J, leaving 8 bases between them. The CDR3 nucleotides are TGTGCCAGCAGCCAAGAAGTAACAGCGAACACCGGGGAGCTGTTTTTT. It encodes CASSQEVTANTGELFF. The complete variable domain, with remaining parts taken from reference TRBV14 and TRBJ2-2, reads EAGVTQFPSHSVIEKGQTVTLRCDPISGHDNLYWYRRVMGKEIKFLLHFVKESKQDESGMPNNRFLAERTGGTYSTLKVQPAELEDSGVYFCASSQEVTANTGELFFGEGSRLTVL.

This chain joins TRBV6-5 and TRBJ1-2; TRBD1 agrees at 7 bases. V dropped 8 bases and J dropped 8; count of bases not matched to a gene: 17. This CDR3 contains 15 residues. Germline V gene lookup returns CDR1 MNHEY and CDR2 SVGAGI. The chain's CDR3 is CASRWFEGAFVGYTF. The DNA of the CDR3 is TGTGCCAGCCGGTGGTTCGAGGGGGCCTTTGTAGGCTACACCTTC.

The chain has TRBV7-8 and TRBJ2-7; D remains unclear. Germline loops: CDR1 SGHVS, CDR2 FQNEAQ. This CDR3 region has 15 residues. V was cut by 1 base and J by 9 bases, with 19 bases left in between. In DNA form, the CDR3 reads TGTGCCAGCAGCTTAGTTCAATCTCCCGGTATAGTGCAGTACTTC. Encoded protein: CASSLVQSPGIVQYF.

This chain uses TRBV19 with TRBJ1-1; 8 nucleotides line up with TRBD1. The V gene end was trimmed by 4 bases and the J gene end by 3 bases; junction bases not matched to a gene: 7. The germline V gene has CDR1 LNHDA and CDR2 SQIVND (reference sequence). The CDR3 is 15 amino acids. The CDR3 sequence: CASSRKTGVYTEAFF. The CDR3 DNA sequence: TGTGCCAGTAGTAGGAAGACAGGGGTTTACACTGAAGCTTTCTTT.

This clone was picked up one time. V usage is TRBV20-1 and J usage is TRBJ2-3; 10 bases fit TRBD2. CDR3 length: 14 residues. V shed 3 bases, J shed 6 bases, and the junction held 6 bases outside the gene matches. Per the germline V gene, CDR1 is DFQATT and CDR2 is SNEGSKA (reference sequence). This chain's CDR3 is CSASSSGSFDTQYF. CDR3 sequence (DNA): TGCAGTGCTAGTTCTAGCGGGAGCTTTGATACGCAGTATTTT.